This T cell receptor beta chain was found in a study of blood T cell repertoires in COVID-19 (dated by TCRdb to about 2020). For context, the study as a whole: The collaborator samples originated in the United States, Italy and Spain and spanned the acute and convalescent phases of COVID-19. The material from the prospective study consisted of cDNA or gDNA derived from T cells, B-cell-depleted T cells, or PBMCs. Subjects who had been exposed to COVID-19, were actively infected with it, or had recovered from it provided the deeply sampled blood TCRbeta repertoires that made up the dataset. The repertoires were released in a freely available public database meant as a resource for research on the immune response to SARS-CoV-2. The samples were drawn from two sources: the first 160 participants of the ongoing ImmuneRACE study, and 950 to 1,500 subjects contributed by 6 global collaborators. Sample metadata almost always included a de-identified subject ID, COVID-19 status, age in years and sex. Where HLA class I and class II types were available, the types were taken from metadata supplied by the sample provider, not from assay-based typing. Results and caveats for the whole study, not just this receptor: Clinical and demographic metadata were provided uncurated, with the amount varying by source and participant.

As regards this clone: Its antigen is not yet known. No per-base quality is available; no much larger clone lies one base away.

In Seattle, one collaborating source enrolled patients while the infection was active and tracked those patients longitudinally over the course of disease. Whole blood was collected in K2EDTA tubes by collaborating institutions according to the institutions' own protocols. For TCRbeta analysis, collaborators shipped samples as frozen whole blood, isolated PBMCs, or DNA extracted from either of those sample types. After removal of 0 bases from V and 2 bases from J, the junction retains 7 bases not matched to a gene. The CDR3, from cysteine to phenylalanine, totals 17 residues. Of all the DNA, just the CDR3 is kept, 51 bases in frame from base 1. CDR1 and CDR2, per the germline V gene, are SGHTA and FQGNSA. TCRbeta CDR3 regions were amplified from genomic DNA using the immunoSEQ Assay, a bias-controlled multiplex PCR. In the authors' own workflow: The number of nucleated cells in each sample was estimated by amplification of reference gene primers within the assay. To quantify the absolute abundance of each unique TCRbeta CDR3 rearrangement, sequence reads were collapsed and filtered. Productive Simpson clonality was computed per sample as the square root of Simpson's diversity index over productive rearrangements. Sourced from immuneACCESS, this table was stored by TCRdb with only in-frame sequences that have V and J called. A share of the clones is absent; for the studies checked, an unresolved V gene accounts for under half, and the remainder has no known explanation. V and J calls and clone size are given by that table; D and trimming were obtained from the DNA. The sample profile shows under 250,000 clones; more than 75% of them were found once. The ten most abundant clones make up around a tenth of the sample.

Sequenced material: peripheral blood. This sequence uses TRBV7-2 and TRBJ2-5, and TRBD2 aligns with 9 junction nucleotides. This clonotype was obtained from a man aged 50-60 years with COVID-19, enrolled during active disease. The nucleotide sequence reads TGTGCCAGCAGCTTAGCGCTGGCGGGAGGGTCACAAGAGACCCAGTACTTC. This sequence encodes CASSLALAGGSQETQYF.